This T cell receptor beta chain stems from a study of blood T cell repertoires in COVID-19. Study overall: Acute and convalescent COVID-19 specimens originated in the United States, Italy and Spain. T cells, B-cell-depleted T cells, or PBMCs supplied cDNA or gDNA.

A Seattle source enrolled patients during active infection and followed them longitudinally. Per the original data handling: Using reference gene primer amplification, nucleated cell counts were estimated. The data were produced by immunoSEQ multiplex PCR, yet TCRdb's version contains in-frame clones alone and is incomplete. The V and J calls and the clone size are those of that table, but D and trimming were determined from the DNA. Here the sample spans approximately 200,000 clones, 84% being singletons. Per the germline V gene, CDR1 is SGHNT and CDR2 is YYREEE (reference sequence). The CDR3 is made up of 16 amino acids. Between the trimmed V and J ends, which lost 0 bases and 3 bases, there was a span of 13 bases.

The specimen was peripheral blood. This receptor was identified in a woman aged 80 or over with COVID-19, enrolled during active disease. J is TRBJ2-1 and V is TRBV5-4; D unclear. The CDR3 bases are TGTGCCAGCAGCTTGGGAGACACCAGTAACTACAATGAGCAGTTCTTC. Encoded protein: CASSLGDTSNYNEQFF.